This TCR beta chain was identified in a study of control samples from healthy donors and cancer patients. Sequencing was performed with immunoSEQ multiplex PCR; in TCRdb, only in-frame clones are kept and a portion is missing. The sample records 150,000 to 200,000 clones, about 87% being singletons. This TCR was recovered from a man aged 25-40 years in good health. The sequenced sample consisted of blood.

CDR3 bases: TGTGCCAGCAGACGCCCCGGGGGGGCGGTGAATGAGCAGTTCTTC. Protein sequence: CASRRPGGAVNEQFF. This chain joins TRBV7-2 and TRBJ2-1, with 8 bases lining up with TRBD2. The V segment lost 6 bases and the J segment 7 bases; nucleotides outside the gene matches: 11. In germline, CDR1 is SGHTA, CDR2 FQGNSA. The CDR3 extends over 15 amino acids. The whole variable domain, filled in from reference TRBV7-2 and TRBJ2-1, reads GAGVSQSPSNKVTEKGKDVELRCDPISGHTALYWYRQSLGQGLEFLIYFQGNSAPDKSGLPSDRFSAERTGGSVSTLTIQRTQQEDSAVYLCASRRPGGAVNEQFFGPGTRLTVL.